This TCR beta chain was retrieved from a study of tumor and adjacent non-tumor tissue in lung cancer. Findings and limits, study-wide: Significantly higher TCR diversity was found in tumor than normal lung. Patients with more diverse tumor TCRs had worse survival.

The template was RNA from unsorted bulk tissue. Distant lung tissue was collected more than 3 cm away from the tumor edge. V lost 1 base and J lost 1, with 8 bases in between. CDR3 length equals 15 residues. Relative to its sample, this clonotype is medium-sized. Its antigen is not identified. The library came from three nested PCR rounds adapted from ARM-PCR protocols. TCRdb recomputed calls from the multiplex PCR reads with MiXCR, one row per CDR3 protein. The table lists tens of thousands of distinct CDR3 sequences, roughly 75% of them singletons. The sample was distant non-tumor lung tissue. The chain links TRBV12-3 or TRBV12-4 to TRBJ2-4; D is undetermined. This TCR was recovered from a woman in her forties or fifties with non-small cell lung cancer. CDR3 in amino acids: CASSLGSRAKNIQYF. The CDR3 DNA follows: TGTGCCAGCAGTTTAGGCAGTAGGGCCAAAAACATTCAGTACTTC.